This TCR beta chain was documented in a study of OX40 agonist ivuxolimab in advanced cancers. Study-level background: Ivuxolimab was an agonistic, fully human IgG2 monoclonal antibody directed against OX40 (CD134), a costimulatory receptor. The paper describes the monotherapy dose-escalation part (N = 52 patients) of the phase I trial of ivuxolimab. Intravenous ivuxolimab was administered to patients every 2 weeks at six dose levels: 0.01, 0.1, 0.3, 1.5, 3 and 10 mg/kg. Patients were allowed to have had prior anti-PD-1, anti-PD-L1 or anti-CTLA-4 therapy, and about 40% of the dose-escalation patients had been treated with checkpoint inhibitors. In the dose-escalation cohort, 75% to 85% of patients were male, and the mean age was 60 years with a range of roughly 23 to 90. Partial responses occurred in three dose-escalation patients: two with cutaneous melanoma and one with hepatocellular carcinoma. Of the roughly 54 dose-escalation patients, hepatocellular carcinoma was present in about 20, melanoma in some 15, renal cell carcinoma in 9 and head and neck cancer in 9. The purpose of peripheral TCRbeta sequencing was to test whether ivuxolimab changed TCR sequence diversity and led to clonal T-cell expansion.

This clone was seen only once. It lacks a known antigen. Within one base of it there is no much larger clone, and no base qualities were kept. For sequencing of the TCRbeta CDR3 region, genomic DNA was extracted from the sorted cells. The immunoSEQ Assay was used to sequence the TCRbeta CDR3 regions. Entries here come from immuneACCESS through TCRdb and include only in-frame sequences with V and J called. Some clones fail to appear in such tables; in the studies checked, an unresolved V gene covers under half of the shortfall, and the cause of the remainder is unknown. The sample includes some 60,000 clones, with about 85% observed a single time. The top ten constitute under 4.5% of the sample. V is cut back by 4 bases and J by 2 bases, with 3 bases in the junction unmatched. The CDR3 numbers 14 residues from cysteine through phenylalanine. CDR3 DNA only is kept here, 42 bases in frame from base 1. Via the germline V gene, CDR1 is MNHEY and CDR2 SVGAGI.

The study at large found these results: At doses of 0.1 to 3.0 mg/kg, clonal expansion of both CD4+ and CD8+ blood T cells was observed from baseline to week 6. Antigen specificity was not determined for the clonally expanded peripheral T cells. Partial responders in the 0.1-3.0 mg/kg groups had among the lowest normalized peripheral clonal expansion, especially among CD8+ T cells. Low levels of normalized T-cell clonal expansion were also seen in some nonresponding patients. After ivuxolimab, expanded clones were on average more numerous among CD8+ T cells than among CD4+ T cells.

Patients with a history of autoimmune disease or receiving systemic immunosuppression were excluded from the trial. Peripheral blood for TCR sequencing was collected from all dose cohorts at baseline, on cycle 4 day 1, and on cycle 7 day 1. The samples were drawn from a first-in-human, open-label, multicenter phase I dose-escalation trial of ivuxolimab. Adults with locally advanced or metastatic head and neck squamous cell, hepatocellular, melanoma or renal cell carcinoma were enrolled in the trial. Before TCR sequencing, CD4+ T cells and CD8+ T cells from peripheral blood were sorted into separate populations.

The chain uses TRBV6-5 and TRBJ2-3, and TRBD1 matches 7 of the central bases. The TCR comes from an adult with an advanced solid tumor such as melanoma, head and neck, liver or kidney cancer. This specimen consisted of CD4+ or CD8+ T cells sorted from blood, obtained in a trial of the OX40 agonist ivuxolimab. CDR3 protein: CASSSGQFTDTQYF. The DNA is as follows: TGTGCCAGCAGTTCGGGACAGTTCACAGATACGCAGTATTTT.